This TCR beta chain emerged from a study of vaccination effects on CD4 cells after COVID-19. Libraries were prepared by immunoSEQ multiplex PCR; TCRdb keeps only in-frame clonotypes and omits some of them. This repertoire shows around 40,000 clones, about 70% found once; its top ten account for more than 3.5%. The culture ran for approximately nine days before CD4+ T cells were isolated. None of the vaccinated had previously contracted SARS-CoV-2, and their nucleocapsid antibodies tested negative. The CDR3 is 12 residues long. CDR1 KGHSH and CDR2 LQKENI come from the germline V gene. V gave up 3 bases and J gave up 10 bases, with 7 bases separating them. This clone has just one count. Its antigen remains unknown. Study-level results: In healthy vaccinees, only 1 of 255 vaccine-induced clones cross-reacted with common cold coronaviruses. By a late point after vaccination, infection- and vaccine-induced clones had shrunk markedly through clonal contraction.

The specimen was CD4+ T cells from PBMCs cultured without peptide, collected before COVID-19 vaccination. The chain uses TRBV18 and TRBJ1-6, with TRBD1 as a possible D gene (5 bases). The receptor comes from a human donor who received a COVID-19 vaccine. CDR3 in amino acids: CASSPDNSPLHF. The CDR3 DNA is TGTGCCAGCTCACCGGACAACTCACCCCTCCACTTT.